Only a few counts were recorded for the clone carrying this TCR beta chain. The antigen is unknown. The record originates from a study of blood T cells in healthy people across ages. This CDR3 has 15 amino acids. Trimming removed 4 bases at V and 0 bases at J, with 12 bases between. Germline V gene data show CDR1 as MNHNY and CDR2 as SVGAGI (reference sequence). In terms of origin and age, donors were healthy Caucasian individuals from Russia aged about 6 to 100. Broader study findings: Strong correlation linked observed beta diversity and percent naive T cells. TCR beta diversity per million T cells fell roughly linearly with age.

Using a J-beta primer mix together with a sample-barcoded 5' primer, a second PCR was run for roughly 7 to 12 cycles. At least 2.5 million CDR3-containing paired-end reads were obtained per sample. Using its own MiXCR run on the 5' RACE reads, TCRdb lists one record per CDR3 protein. Here the sample spans 1,300,000 or so distinct CDR3 sequences, roughly 60% being singletons. This chain uses TRBV6-6 with TRBJ1-2; D not certain. The material sequenced was blood. The sequence derives from a man younger than 35 in good health. The CDR3 DNA sequence: TGTGCCAGCAGTTCCCTTCGGACGGCTAACTATGGCTACACCTTC. Its protein is CASSSLRTANYGYTF.